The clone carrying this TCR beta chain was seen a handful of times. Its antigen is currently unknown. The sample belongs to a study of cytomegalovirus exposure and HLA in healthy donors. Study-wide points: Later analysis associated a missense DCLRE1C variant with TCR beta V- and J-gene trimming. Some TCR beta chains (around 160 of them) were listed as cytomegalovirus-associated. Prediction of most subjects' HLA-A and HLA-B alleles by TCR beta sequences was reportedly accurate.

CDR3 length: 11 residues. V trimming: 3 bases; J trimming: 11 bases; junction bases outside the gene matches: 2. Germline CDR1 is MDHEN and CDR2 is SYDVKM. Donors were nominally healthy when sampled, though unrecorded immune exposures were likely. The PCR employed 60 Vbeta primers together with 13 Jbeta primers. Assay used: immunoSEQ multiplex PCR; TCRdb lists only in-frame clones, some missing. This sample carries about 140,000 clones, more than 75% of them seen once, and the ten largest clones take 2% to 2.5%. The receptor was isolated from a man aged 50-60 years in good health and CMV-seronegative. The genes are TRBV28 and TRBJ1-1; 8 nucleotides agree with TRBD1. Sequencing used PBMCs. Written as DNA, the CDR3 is TGTGCCAGCAGTTTGACAGGGGAGGCTTTCTTT. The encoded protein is CASSLTGEAFF.